The entry below describes one T cell receptor (beta chain). Researchers amplified the TCR beta CDR3 regions from RNA transcripts. TCR CDR3 underwent first-round RT-PCR with the HTBI primer set. One entry per CDR3 protein, called by TCRdb with MiXCR from the multiplex PCR reads. Of roughly 750,000 distinct CDR3 sequences listed, roughly 17% are singletons. Trimming cost V 2 bases and J 5 bases, with 13 bases left between them. The CDR3 has 14 amino acids. Germline CDR1 and CDR2: SEHNR and FQNEAQ (reference sequence). This sample was taken from a study of T cells in Graves' hyperthyroidism and ophthalmopathy.

Sequencing was performed on blood. This clonotype was sampled from a young man with Graves' hyperthyroidism. The rearrangement joins TRBV7-9 to TRBJ2-7; the D gene could be TRBD1 or TRBD2 (5 bases each). CDR3 sequence (DNA): TGTGCCAGCAGCTTACTCAGGGACCCAAACGAGCAGTACTTC. This translates into CASSLLRDPNEQYF.